The rows below give T cell receptor beta chains drawn from one sample of a study of patients and donors after allogeneic stem cell transplantation. TCRdb processed the RT-PCR reads anew with MiXCR; each CDR3 protein has one entry. The sample shows some 880,000 distinct CDR3 sequences, under 20% of them seen only once. Sequencing input: blood, either unsorted or a sorted T cell fraction (not recorded which). Receptor source: a human donor who was either an allogeneic HSCT recipient or a stem cell or donor lymphocyte infusion donor (not recorded which). It is not recorded whose cells these are; they may come from a transplant donor. CDR3s include the opening cysteine and the closing phenylalanine or tryptophan. D genes are given only for firm matches. Clone sizes are given selectively: once, few, many, or a class where the clone is expanded.

TRBJ2-2 | TRBV7-3 | 15 | . | few | TGTGCCAGCAGTCAACAATCTTCGAACACCGGGGAGCTGTTTTTT | CASSQQSSNTGELFF
TRBJ1-1 | TRBV9 | 12 | TRBD1 | few | TGTGCCAGCAGCACCACAGGGGTTGAGACTTTCTTT | CASSTTGVETFF
TRBJ1-3 | TRBV12-3/TRBV12-4 | 17 | . | . | TGTGCCAGCAGCCCCCGCCCATTCGAACACTCTGGAAACACCATATATTTT | CASSPRPFEHSGNTIYF
TRBJ1-1 | TRBV30 | 13 | . | . | TGTGCCTGGACCTTTGGGAAGAACACTGAAGCTTTCTTT | CAWTFGKNTEAFF
TRBJ2-3 | TRBV4-2 | 16 | TRBD2 | few | TGTGCCAGCAGCCAAGATAGGACTAGCGGGGGTGGTACGCAGTATTTT | CASSQDRTSGGGTQYF
TRBJ2-1 | TRBV30 | 16 | . | once | TGTGCCTGGAGTGTAGGGGTGGGGAGCTCCTACAATGAGCAGTTCTTC | CAWSVGVGSSYNEQFF
TRBJ2-1 | TRBV10-3 | 14 | . | few | TGTGCCATCAAAGAGCAGATTGATTACAATGAGCAGTTCTTC | CAIKEQIDYNEQFF
TRBJ1-2 | TRBV9 | 12 | . | . | TGTGCCAGCAGCGTGTCATATCGGGGCTACACCTTC | CASSVSYRGYTF
TRBJ2-3 | TRBV6-1 | 17 | TRBD2 | few | TGTGCCAGCAGCCGGACTAGCGGGGGGTTAGGAACAGATACGCAGTATTTT | CASSRTSGGLGTDTQYF
TRBJ2-1 | TRBV27 | 15 | TRBD2 | few | TGTGCCAGCAGAGCCGGGACTAGCCTCTACAATGAGCAGTTCTTC | CASRAGTSLYNEQFF
TRBJ2-1 | TRBV6-1 | 15 | TRBD2 | few | TGTGCCAGCAGTCACGGGGGGAAATCCTACAATGAGCAGTTCTTC | CASSHGGKSYNEQFF
TRBJ2-1 | TRBV6-9 | 15 | . | many | TGTGCCAGCAGTTATAGCCTCGGATCACCCAATGAGCAGTTCTTC | CASSYSLGSPNEQFF
TRBJ1-1 | TRBV18 | 13 | . | . | TGTGCCAGCTCACCACGACAGTACACTGAAGCTTTCTTT | CASSPRQYTEAFF
TRBJ2-3 | TRBV20-1 | 14 | TRBD2 | . | TGCAGTGCTCAACTAGCGGGAGAAACAGATACGCAGTATTTT | CSAQLAGETDTQYF
TRBJ2-1 | TRBV5-6 | 16 | . | . | TGTGCCAGCAGCTGGGCGTGGGACTTTTTACAGGGGGAGCAGTTCTTC | CASSWAWDFLQGEQFF
TRBJ2-5 | TRBV7-9 | 14 | TRBD2 | few | TGTGCCACCTTACTTCTAGCGGTACAAGAGACCCAGTACTTC | CATLLLAVQETQYF
TRBJ2-1 | TRBV2 | 15 | . | few | TGTGCCAGCAGTATCGGCAGGGGTACCTACAATGAGCAGTTCTTC | CASSIGRGTYNEQFF
TRBJ2-1 | TRBV5-1 | 14 | . | . | TGCGCCAGCAGCCCTGCGTGGGGGAACAATGAGCAGTTCTTC | CASSPAWGNNEQFF
TRBJ2-5 | TRBV11-2 | 16 | TRBD2 | . | TGTGCCAGCAGCTTAGGCCTAGCGGGATGGGGGGGGACCCAGTACTTC | CASSLGLAGWGGTQYF
TRBJ2-2 | TRBV4-1 | 16 | . | few | TGCGCCAGCAGCCAAATTGGGGGCGCGAACACCGGGGAGCTGTTTTTT | CASSQIGGANTGELFF
TRBJ2-1 | TRBV6-1 | 17 | TRBD2 | . | TGTGCCAGCAGTGAAATTGGGACTAGCGGGAAACTGGGTGAGCAGTTCTTC | CASSEIGTSGKLGEQFF
TRBJ1-1 | TRBV11-2 | 13 | . | . | TGTGCCAGCAGCCAACAGAGTAGGGGTGAAGCTTTCTTT | CASSQQSRGEAFF
TRBJ2-1 | TRBV20-1 | 17 | TRBD1 | few | TGCAGTGCTAGAGATTTTCCCCGGACAGGTCCCTTGGATGAGCAGTTCTTC | CSARDFPRTGPLDEQFF
TRBJ2-1 | TRBV27 | 14 | TRBD2 | . | TGTGCCAGCAGCAAGCGGGAAGTAAGGAATGAGCAGTTCTTC | CASSKREVRNEQFF
TRBJ2-3 | TRBV12-3/TRBV12-4 | 15 | . | . | TGTGCCAGCGCCGGGTGGGGTCCTCTCACAGATACGCAGTATTTT | CASAGWGPLTDTQYF
TRBJ1-5 | TRBV20-1 | 20 | TRBD1 | few | TGCAGTGCTAGGGGGCTGAGGGGACAGGGCCGGGGCATGAGCAATCAGCCCCAGCATTTT | CSARGLRGQGRGMSNQPQHF
TRBJ2-1 | TRBV12-3/TRBV12-4 | 14 | . | . | TGTGCCAGCAGTTTATTTACAGGGAACAATGAGCAGTTCTTC | CASSLFTGNNEQFF
TRBJ2-3 | TRBV20-1 | 14 | TRBD2 | . | TGCAGTGCTCACAGCGGGGGGACCTCGGGGACGCAGTATTTT | CSAHSGGTSGTQYF
TRBJ1-1 | TRBV12-3/TRBV12-4 | 16 | . | . | TGTGCCAGCAGTTTTCAGGGATCCAAATTGGGGACTGAAGCTTTCTTT | CASSFQGSKLGTEAFF
TRBJ2-1 | TRBV5-6 | 14 | TRBD2 | . | TGTGCCAGCTGCTTGGACGGGAGGGGGAATGAGCAGTTCTTC | CASCLDGRGNEQFF
TRBJ2-3 | TRBV10-3 | 15 | TRBD2 | few | TGTGCCATCAGTGAGCGGGCGGGGGGCCCAGATACGCAGTATTTT | CAISERAGGPDTQYF
TRBJ2-4 | TRBV19 | 17 | TRBD1 | . | TGTGCCAGTAGTATAGGCAGGGACAGGCCGGAGGGAAACATTCAGTACTTC | CASSIGRDRPEGNIQYF
TRBJ2-1 | TRBV6-5 | 14 | . | few | TGTGCCAGCAGTTACTCTCCGCCACCCAATGAGCAGTTCTTC | CASSYSPPPNEQFF
TRBJ2-3 | TRBV7-7 | 16 | TRBD2 | . | TGTGCTAGCAGCTCTGGTGGTAGCGGGATCACAGATACGCAGTATTTT | CASSSGGSGITDTQYF
TRBJ1-3 | TRBV5-1 | 15 | . | many | TGCGCCAGCAGCTTGGCAGGGGCCCAAGGAAACACCATATATTTT | CASSLAGAQGNTIYF
TRBJ1-4 | TRBV12-3/TRBV12-4 | 20 | TRBD1 | . | TGTGCCAGCAGTTTAGGGCCCGGGACAGGGGGCGTTCGAACTAATGAAAAACTGTTTTTT | CASSLGPGTGGVRTNEKLFF
TRBJ1-2 | TRBV12-3/TRBV12-4 | 13 | . | . | TGTGCCAGCAGCCGTGCGTCAGACTATGGCTACACCTTC | CASSRASDYGYTF
TRBJ1-5 | TRBV20-1 | 17 | . | . | TGCAGTGCACCAGACAGGAGGGTGGCCGATGGGAGTCAGCCCCAGCATTTT | CSAPDRRVADGSQPQHF
TRBJ2-1 | TRBV7-8 | 19 | TRBD2 | . | TGTGCCAGCAGCTTAGGGGTGACTAGCGGATATAGCTCCTACAATGAGCAGTTCTTC | CASSLGVTSGYSSYNEQFF
TRBJ2-1 | TRBV2 | 14 | . | few | TGTGCCAGCAGTGAAGCACCTGGGACCCATGAGCAGTTCTTC | CASSEAPGTHEQFF
TRBJ1-2 | TRBV19 | 16 | . | . | TGTGCCAGTAGTTCCACCCCCTCGGGCCTTGACATGGGCTACACCTTC | CASSSTPSGLDMGYTF
TRBJ1-1 | TRBV12-3/TRBV12-4 | 14 | . | . | TGTGCCAGCAGTAAAGACAGGTTGAATGCTGAAGCTTTCTTT | CASSKDRLNAEAFF
TRBJ1-2 | TRBV7-2 | 15 | . | . | TGTGCCAGCAACGCTCCGGGACAACCTAACTATGGCTACACCTTC | CASNAPGQPNYGYTF
TRBJ1-5 | TRBV6-5 | 15 | . | . | TGTGCCAGCAGTTCTGGGGTGGCCCGGCGTGAGCCCCAGCATTTT | CASSSGVARREPQHF
TRBJ2-2 | TRBV20-1 | 19 | TRBD2 | . | TGCAGTGCACAGAGTTGGACTAGCGGGAGGGGCGATAACACCGGGGAGCTGTTTTTT | CSAQSWTSGRGDNTGELFF
TRBJ2-5 | TRBV24-1 | 11 | . | few | TGTGCCACCAGTGCCCTAGAGACCCAGTACTTC | CATSALETQYF
TRBJ1-1 | TRBV6-1 | 13 | . | few | TGTGCCAGCAGCCGTAACAGGGAGACTGAAGCTTTCTTT | CASSRNRETEAFF
TRBJ1-2 | TRBV9 | 14 | . | . | TGTGCCAGCAGCCCGCAGGGGAGGGTTGAGGGCTACACCTTC | CASSPQGRVEGYTF
TRBJ1-5 | TRBV24-1 | 16 | TRBD1 | . | TGTGCCACCAGTGACCACGGACAGGGTAGCAATCAGCCCCAGCATTTT | CATSDHGQGSNQPQHF
TRBJ1-6 | TRBV12-3/TRBV12-4 | 14 | . | . | TGTGCCAGCAAGAGGAGCTCCTATAATTCACCCCTCCACTTT | CASKRSSYNSPLHF